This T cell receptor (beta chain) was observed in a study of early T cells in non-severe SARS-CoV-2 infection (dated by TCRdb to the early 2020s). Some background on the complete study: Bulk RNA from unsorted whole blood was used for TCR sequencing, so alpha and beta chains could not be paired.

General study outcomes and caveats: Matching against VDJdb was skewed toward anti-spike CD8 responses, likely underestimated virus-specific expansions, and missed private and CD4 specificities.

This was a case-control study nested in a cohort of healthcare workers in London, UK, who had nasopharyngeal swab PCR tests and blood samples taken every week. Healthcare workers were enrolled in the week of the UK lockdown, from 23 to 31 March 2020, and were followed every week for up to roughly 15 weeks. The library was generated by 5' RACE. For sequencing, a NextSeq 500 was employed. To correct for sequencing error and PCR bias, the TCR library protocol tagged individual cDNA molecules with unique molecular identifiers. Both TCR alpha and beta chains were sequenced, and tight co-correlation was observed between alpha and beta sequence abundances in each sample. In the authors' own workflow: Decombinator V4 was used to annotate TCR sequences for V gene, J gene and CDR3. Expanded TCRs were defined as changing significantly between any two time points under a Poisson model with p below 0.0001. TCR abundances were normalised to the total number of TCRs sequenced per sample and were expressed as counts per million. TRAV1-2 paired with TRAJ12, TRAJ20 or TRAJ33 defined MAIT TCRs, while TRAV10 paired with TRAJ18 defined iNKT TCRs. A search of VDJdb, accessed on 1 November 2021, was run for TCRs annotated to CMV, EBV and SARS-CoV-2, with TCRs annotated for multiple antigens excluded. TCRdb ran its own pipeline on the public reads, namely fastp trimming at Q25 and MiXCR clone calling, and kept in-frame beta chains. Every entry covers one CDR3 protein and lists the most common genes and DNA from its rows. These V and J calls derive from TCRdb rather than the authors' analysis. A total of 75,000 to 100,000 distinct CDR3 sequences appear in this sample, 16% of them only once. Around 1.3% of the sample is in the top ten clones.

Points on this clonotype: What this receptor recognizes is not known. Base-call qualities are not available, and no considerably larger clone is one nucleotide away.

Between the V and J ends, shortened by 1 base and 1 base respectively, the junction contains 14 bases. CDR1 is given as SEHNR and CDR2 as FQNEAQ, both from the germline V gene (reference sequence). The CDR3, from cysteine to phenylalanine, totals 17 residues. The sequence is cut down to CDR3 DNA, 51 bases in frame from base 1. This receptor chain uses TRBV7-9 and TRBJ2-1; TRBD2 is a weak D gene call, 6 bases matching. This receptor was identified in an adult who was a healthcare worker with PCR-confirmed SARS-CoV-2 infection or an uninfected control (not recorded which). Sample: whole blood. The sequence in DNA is TGTGCCAGCAGCTTAGAACCTAGCGCCGAATCCTACAATGAGCAGTTCTTC. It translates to CASSLEPSAESYNEQFF.